The next 20 T cell receptor beta chains were all read from a single sample in a study of T cell responses to AZD1222 COVID-19 vaccine. Here immunoSEQ multiplex PCR was the method, and the copy in TCRdb shows in-frame clones only, minus some. In the table there are tens of thousands of clones, 85% of which are singletons. The sample consisted of peripheral blood, taken 28 days after the second AZD1222 dose. The receptors here all came from an adult who received the AZD1222 COVID-19 vaccine.

The J gene is TRBJ1-3, the V gene TRBV27, with D perhaps matching TRBD1 (5 bases). Per the germline V gene, CDR1 is MNHEY and CDR2 is SMNVEV (reference sequence). V dropped 6 bases and J dropped 2 bases, with 11 bases sitting between them. The CDR3 length is 14 residues. The chain's CDR3 is CASSLGGTGNTIYF. The CDR3, as DNA: TGTGCCAGCAGCCTCGGGGGGACTGGAAACACCATATATTTT.

The rearrangement uses TRBV6-2 or TRBV6-3 and TRBJ2-1; D is ambiguous. The CDR3 length is 12 residues. Trimming took off 5 bases at V and 7 bases at J, with 9 bases between the two ends. Germline V gene lookup returns CDR1 MNHEY and CDR2 SVGEGT. CDR3 sequence reads: CASSQTRNEQFF. DNA of the CDR3: TGTGCCAGCAGTCAGACTCGTAATGAGCAGTTCTTC.

The rearrangement links TRBV19 to TRBJ2-3; weak D call: TRBD1 (6 bases). The germline V gene has CDR1 LNHDA and CDR2 SQIVND (reference sequence). The CDR3 contains 14 residues. V lost 4 bases to trimming and J lost 4 bases, with 12 bases between them. The CDR3 sequence: CASSTRQASDTQYF. CDR3 coding DNA: TGTGCCAGTAGTACACGACAGGCATCAGATACGCAGTATTTT.

This clone came up once. The J gene is TRBJ2-1, the V gene TRBV5-6; D is uncertain. Germline V gene lookup returns CDR1 SGHDT and CDR2 YYEEEE. Trimming stripped 4 bases from V and 6 bases from J, with 23 bases between. The CDR3 covers 17 residues. The CDR3 is CASSPDPMVSRSNEQFF. DNA of the CDR3: TGTGCCAGCAGCCCGGATCCGATGGTGTCACGTTCCAATGAGCAGTTCTTC.

V usage is TRBV13 and J usage is TRBJ1-3; D is uncertain. Trimming took off 5 bases at V and 1 base at J, with 3 bases between the two ends. Per the germline V gene, CDR1 is PRHDT and CDR2 is FYEKMQ (reference sequence). The CDR3 extends over 12 amino acids. In DNA, the CDR3 is TGTGCCAGCAGCCCATCTGGAAACACCATATATTTT. Its translation is CASSPSGNTIYF.

The V gene is TRBV2, the J gene TRBJ1-6; D possibly corresponds to TRBD1 (6 bases). The CDR3 length is 14 residues. The V gene lost 6 bases and the J gene lost 5 bases, with 11 bases spanning the gap. Germline CDR1 SNHLY, CDR2 FYNNEI. The CDR3 is CASRKGQNNSPLHF. The CDR3 DNA reads TGTGCCAGCAGGAAAGGACAGAATAATTCACCCCTCCACTTT.

The chain carries TRBV5-4 and TRBJ2-5, with D perhaps TRBD1 (6 bases). Germline-derived CDR1 and CDR2 are SGHNT and YYREEE (reference sequence). CDR3 length: 17 amino acids. V was shortened by 0 bases and J by 4 bases, with 19 bases between the two germline ends. CDR3 in DNA: TGTGCCAGCAGCTTGGGTGGTCGGGGCCAAGGGGGAGAGACCCAGTACTTC. The encoded protein is CASSLGGRGQGGETQYF. The full variable domain, in which reference TRBV5-4 and TRBJ2-5 provide the parts outside the CDR3, is ETGVTQSPTHLIKTRGQQVTLRCSSQSGHNTVSWYQQALGQGPQFIFQYYREEENGRGNFPPRFSGLQFPNYSSELNVNALELDDSALYLCASSLGGRGQGGETQYFGPGTRLLVL.

The chain employs TRBV7-2 and TRBJ1-4, with D tentatively TRBD1 (5 bases). Germline V gene lookup returns CDR1 SGHTA and CDR2 FQGNSA. V lost 0 bases, J lost 8 bases, and 13 bases lay in between. CDR3 size: 15 residues. CDR3 bases: TGTGCCAGCAGCTTAGCTCTCGGACACTCCGAAAAACTGTTTTTT. As protein: CASSLALGHSEKLFF. Full variable domain (remainder filled in from reference TRBV7-2 and TRBJ1-4): GAGVSQSPSNKVTEKGKDVELRCDPISGHTALYWYRQSLGQGLEFLIYFQGNSAPDKSGLPSDRFSAERTGGSVSTLTIQRTQQEDSAVYLCASSLALGHSEKLFFGSGTQLSVL.

The chain carries TRBV5-4 and TRBJ1-6; weak D call: TRBD1 (6 bases). The CDR3 totals 15 residues. CDR1 SGHNT and CDR2 YYREEE come from the germline V gene (reference sequence). V was pared by 4 bases and J by 3 bases, with 11 bases between. This chain's CDR3 is CASSPQTGYNSPLHF. CDR3 nucleotide sequence: TGTGCCAGCAGCCCGCAGACAGGCTATAATTCACCCCTCCACTTT. The whole variable domain, filled in from reference TRBV5-4 and TRBJ1-6, reads ETGVTQSPTHLIKTRGQQVTLRCSSQSGHNTVSWYQQALGQGPQFIFQYYREEENGRGNFPPRFSGLQFPNYSSELNVNALELDDSALYLCASSPQTGYNSPLHFGNGTRLTVT.

The rearrangement joins TRBV2 to TRBJ1-5, with unresolved D. In germline, CDR1 is SNHLY, CDR2 FYNNEI. V was pared by 1 base and J by 4 bases, with 11 bases between. The length of the CDR3 is 15 residues. DNA of the CDR3: TGTGCCAGCAGTGAAGGGTCCGGTAATAATCAGCCCCAGCATTTT. This codes for CASSEGSGNNQPQHF. The entire variable domain, with the rest obtained from reference TRBV2 and TRBJ1-5, is as follows: EPEVTQTPSHQVTQMGQEVILRCVPISNHLYFYWYRQILGQKVEFLVSFYNNEISEKSEIFDDQFSVERPDGSNFTLKIRSTKLEDSAMYFCASSEGSGNNQPQHFGDGTRLSIL.

The chain combines TRBV6-6 with TRBJ2-7; D is tentatively TRBD1 or TRBD2 (5 bases each). Germline V CDR1 and CDR2: MNHNY, SVGAGI (reference sequence). Trimming shortened V by 4 bases and J by 3 bases, and 13 bases separated the two germline ends. The CDR3 loop spans 14 amino acids. CDR3 coding DNA: TGTGCCAGCAGTTTAGGTGGGACCCGCTACGAGCAGTACTTC. As protein: CASSLGGTRYEQYF.

The chain employs TRBV9 and TRBJ2-7; D gene ambiguous. The CDR3 length is 17 residues. Trimming cost V 1 base and J 2 bases, with 19 bases left between them. Germline lookup yields CDR1 SGDLS and CDR2 YYNGEE. The CDR3 nucleotides are TGTGCCAGCAGCGTATTTGCTGAGCCGCGTCCCACCTACGAGCAGTACTTC. Its translation is CASSVFAEPRPTYEQYF.

The chain combines TRBV6-6 with TRBJ2-5; D call uncertain. V was clipped by 8 bases and J by 7 bases, with 14 bases between them. The CDR3 spans 12 residues. Per the germline V gene, CDR1 is MNHNY and CDR2 is SVGAGI (reference sequence). As DNA, the CDR3 is TGTGCCAGCCTGAGTACCCCGGGGACCCAGTACTTC. As protein: CASLSTPGTQYF.

This clone has more than one count but fewer than ten. The rearrangement joins TRBV25-1 to TRBJ2-1; D gene unclear. The CDR3 runs 14 residues. The V and J ends lost 4 bases and 3 bases respectively, with 10 bases between them. The V gene's germline CDR1 is MGHDK and CDR2 SYGVNS. CDR3 sequence reads: CASSVGSGYNEQFF. The CDR3 DNA sequence: TGTGCCAGCAGTGTCGGCTCGGGCTACAATGAGCAGTTCTTC.

The V call is TRBV18, the J call TRBJ2-1; 13 bases line up with TRBD2. Germline CDR1 KGHSH, CDR2 LQKENI. With 0 bases clipped from V and 5 bases from J, the junction kept 7 bases outside the gene matches. The CDR3 contains 18 residues. The CDR3 spells CASSPPFGTSGTDNEQFF. The DNA for the CDR3 is TGTGCCAGCTCACCACCGTTCGGGACTAGCGGGACTGACAATGAGCAGTTCTTC.

The chain joins TRBV16 to TRBJ1-4; the match to TRBD1 covers 7 bases. The CDR3 loop spans 15 amino acids. V was clipped by 5 bases and J by 5 bases; unmatched bases: 8. Looked up from germline, CDR1 is KGHSY and CDR2 is FQNENV. The CDR3 spells CASSEHGTENEKLFF. The CDR3 DNA follows: TGTGCCAGCAGCGAACACGGGACAGAGAATGAAAAACTGTTTTTT.

This clone was seen only once. This chain links TRBV2 with TRBJ1-5; tentatively, D is TRBD1 (6 bases). CDR1 SNHLY and CDR2 FYNNEI come from the germline V gene. V was pared by 7 bases and J by 6 bases, with 13 bases between. The CDR3 consists of 13 residues. The CDR3, as DNA: TGTGCCAGCAACCACAGGGCTGGTCAGCCCCAGCATTTT. The encoded protein is CASNHRAGQPQHF.

The sample holds a few counts of this clone. The chain employs TRBV24-1 and TRBJ1-5, with 10 bases aligning to TRBD1. V was clipped by 9 bases and J by 3 bases; unmatched bases: 7. CDR1 and CDR2 from the germline V gene are KGHDR and SFDVKD. CDR3 size: 15 residues. CDR3 sequence: CATQRTGGHNQPQHF. For the CDR3, the DNA is TGTGCCACCCAACGGACAGGGGGACACAATCAGCCCCAGCATTTT.

The chain carries TRBV20-1 and TRBJ2-3; 9 nucleotides agree with TRBD2. The CDR3 has 15 residues. Germline CDR1 DFQATT, CDR2 SNEGSKA (reference sequence). After removal of 3 bases from V and 9 bases from J, the junction contained 13 bases not matched to a gene. Here the CDR3 DNA reads TGCAGTGCTAGTAAACCCATAGCGGGAGAGAGAACGCAGTATTTT. This encodes CSASKPIAGERTQYF.

The rearrangement joins TRBV30 to TRBJ1-1; D not certain. The CDR3 length is 12 residues. Germline lookup yields CDR1 GTSNPN and CDR2 SVGIG (reference sequence). V shed 4 bases and J shed 1 base, with 7 bases lying between them. The CDR3 sequence is CAWTRENTEAFF. The CDR3 coding sequence is TGTGCCTGGACGAGGGAGAACACTGAAGCTTTCTTT.